Given below is one TCR beta chain in context. The data belong to a study of T cells in Graves' hyperthyroidism and ophthalmopathy. Amplified TCR beta CDR3 regions came from RNA transcripts. TCR CDR3 regions were first amplified by RT-PCR with HTBI primers. From the multiplex PCR reads, TCRdb called clonotypes with MiXCR, one entry per CDR3 protein. The sample records hundreds of thousands of distinct CDR3 sequences, about 45% being singletons. The TCR sequence derives from an adult man with Graves' disease, either hyperthyroidism or ophthalmopathy (not recorded which). The sequenced sample consisted of peripheral blood or thyroid tissue (not recorded which).

CDR3 nucleotides: TGTGCCAGTAGTATAGGGAACAGGGGGCGAAATCAGCCCCAGCATTTT. Protein: CASSIGNRGRNQPQHF. The rearrangement uses TRBV19 and TRBJ1-5, with 9 bases matching TRBD1. CDR1 is LNHDA and CDR2 is SQIVND in the germline V gene (reference sequence). The junction had 5 bases not matched to a gene; V was cut back by 1 base and J by 4 bases. The CDR3 loop spans 16 amino acids.